Below are 30 T cell receptor beta chains sequenced from a single sample in a study of blood T cell repertoires in COVID-19. TCRdb's table, derived via immunoSEQ multiplex PCR, lists solely in-frame clones and lacks some. This sample has 410,000 or so clones, with 75% to 90% found just once. Sequencing used peripheral blood. Receptor source: a woman aged 40 to 55 with COVID-19, enrolled during active disease.

The V gene is TRBV6-2 or TRBV6-3, the J gene TRBJ2-1; D may be TRBD2 (5 bases). Germline lookup yields CDR1 MNHEY and CDR2 SVGEGT. This CDR3 spans 18 amino acids. Trimming removed 0 bases at V and 2 bases at J, with 17 bases between. The CDR3 is CASSYSIRHGRTYNEQFF. Written as DNA, the CDR3 is TGTGCCAGCAGTTACTCGATTAGACATGGGAGAACCTACAATGAGCAGTTCTTC.

This chain joins TRBV13 and TRBJ1-6; TRBD1 matches at 7 bases. Germline V gene data show CDR1 as PRHDT and CDR2 as FYEKMQ (reference sequence). With V trimmed by 0 bases and J by 7 bases, 6 bases remained unmatched. The CDR3 runs 16 residues. The CDR3 loop reads CASSLGSGRGNSPLHF. The CDR3 DNA reads TGTGCCAGCAGCTTAGGTTCCGGCAGGGGGAATTCACCCCTCCACTTT.

The chain links TRBV6-2 or TRBV6-3 to TRBJ2-7; D is ambiguous. With 2 bases removed from V and 3 bases from J, the gap between germline ends came to 8 bases. The germline V gene encodes CDR1 MNHEY and CDR2 SVGEGT. The CDR3 has 13 amino acids. In DNA form, the CDR3 reads TGTGCCAGCAGTTACAGCCACCGCTACGAGCAGTACTTC. Encoded protein: CASSYSHRYEQYF.

The chain uses TRBV6-5 and TRBJ2-7; 11 nucleotides align to TRBD2. CDR3 length equals 13 residues. The V gene end was trimmed by 8 bases and the J gene end by 2 bases; junction bases not matched to a gene: 2. The germline CDR1 and CDR2 sequences are MNHEY and SVGAGI. The CDR3 DNA is TGTGCCAGCCAACTAGCGGGAGCCTACGAGCAGTACTTC. As protein: CASQLAGAYEQYF.

Note on this clone: Other DNA sequences in this sample translate to the same CDR3. The V gene is TRBV29-1, the J gene TRBJ2-2; tentative D call: TRBD1 (6 bases). Germline V gene lookup returns CDR1 SQVTM and CDR2 ANQGSEA. Between the trimmed V and J ends, which lost 4 bases and 5 bases, there was a span of 11 bases. The length of the CDR3 is 13 residues. The CDR3 sequence is CSVGQGNTGELFF. The CDR3 DNA sequence: TGCAGCGTTGGGCAGGGGAATACCGGGGAGCTGTTTTTT.

This rearrangement joins TRBV27 to TRBJ1-6; TRBD1 might be the D (5 bases). The V gene's germline CDR1 is MNHEY and CDR2 SMNVEV (reference sequence). CDR3 length: 15 amino acids. V lost 0 bases and J 10 bases, leaving 13 bases between the germline ends. This chain's CDR3 is CASSLSGLILSPLHF. The CDR3, as DNA: TGTGCCAGCAGTTTATCGGGACTCATCCTCTCACCCCTCCACTTT.

This clone has more than one count but fewer than ten. The chain is built from TRBV6-2 or TRBV6-3 and TRBJ2-7, with TRBD1 identical over 8 bases. The CDR3 spans 17 residues. The J segment lost 0 bases and the V segment lost 2 bases, leaving 9 bases of the junction unmatched. Germline V gene lookup returns CDR1 MNHEY and CDR2 SVGEGT. The DNA of the CDR3 is TGTGCCAGCAGTTACGGGGGGCGGACAGGGAGCTCCTACGAGCAGTACTTC. It is translated as CASSYGGRTGSSYEQYF.

The rearrangement joins TRBV27 to TRBJ1-1, with 7 nucleotides matching TRBD1. Germline V gives CDR1 MNHEY, CDR2 SMNVEV (reference sequence). The V and J ends lost 3 bases and 0 bases, in that order; junction bases with no gene match: 7. The CDR3 has 16 residues. The CDR3 DNA follows: TGTGCCAGCAGTTTGACAGGGCTTACGATGAACACTGAAGCTTTCTTT. Translated, it gives CASSLTGLTMNTEAFF.

The CDR3 coding sequence is TGTGCCAGCAGTGGGACAGCCTCTCAAGAGACCCAGTACTTC. Its protein product is CASSGTASQETQYF. The rearrangement joins TRBV2 to TRBJ2-5, with a weak D call TRBD1 (6 bases). Germline values: CDR1 SNHLY, CDR2 FYNNEI. The CDR3 length is 14 residues. V dropped 4 bases and J dropped 2 bases, with 11 bases sitting between them.

The chain is built from TRBV18 and TRBJ1-1; TRBD1 aligns across 9 bases. The CDR3 is made up of 15 amino acids. The germline V gene encodes CDR1 KGHSH and CDR2 LQKENI. Unmatched junction bases numbered 5, after V lost 3 bases and J lost 3 bases. The CDR3 here is CASSPLRDRDTEAFF. For the CDR3, the DNA is TGTGCCAGCTCACCTCTCAGGGACAGGGACACTGAAGCTTTCTTT. Supplemented by reference TRBV18 and TRBJ1-1, the full variable domain reads NAGVMQNPRHLVRRRGQEARLRCSPMKGHSHVYWYRQLPEEGLKFMVYLQKENIIDESGMPKERFSAEFPKEGPSILRIQQVVRGDSAAYFCASSPLRDRDTEAFFGQGTRLTVV.

The chain employs TRBV2 and TRBJ2-7; 8 bases match TRBD2. The CDR3 sequence is 16 residues long. Unmatched junction bases numbered 16, after V lost 5 bases and J lost 7 bases. Per germline, CDR1 SNHLY and CDR2 FYNNEI. The CDR3, as DNA: TGTGCCAGCAGTAGGACAAGCGGGAGAATTAATGAGGAGCAGTACTTC. It encodes CASSRTSGRINEEQYF.

This clone was observed a handful of times. V usage is TRBV6-2 or TRBV6-3 and J usage is TRBJ1-5, with TRBD1 identical over 10 bases. The V segment lost 5 bases and the J segment 5 bases; nucleotides outside the gene matches: 12. The V gene's germline CDR1 is MNHEY and CDR2 SVGEGT. The CDR3 runs to 17 residues. CDR3: CASSGSQGQGLDQPQHF. CDR3 nucleotide sequence: TGTGCCAGCAGTGGCTCCCAGGGACAGGGGCTCGATCAGCCCCAGCATTTT.

This chain joins TRBV12-3 or TRBV12-4 and TRBJ1-2; D is undetermined. V lost 2 bases and J 8 bases, leaving 9 bases between the germline ends. The CDR3 has 12 residues. CDR3 sequence reads: CASSLSGNGYTF. The CDR3 coding sequence is TGTGCCAGCAGTTTATCCGGGAACGGCTACACCTTC.

The rearrangement joins TRBV29-1 to TRBJ2-7; 7 positions match TRBD1. The CDR3 is 12 amino acids. Germline loops: CDR1 SQVTM, CDR2 ANQGSEA. The J segment lost 6 bases and the V segment lost 1 base, leaving 3 bases of the junction unmatched. CDR3 loop: CSVEGDSLEQYF. The DNA for the CDR3 is TGCAGCGTTGAAGGGGACAGCCTCGAGCAGTACTTC.

The chain links TRBV6-5 to TRBJ1-1; tentatively, D is TRBD1 (5 bases). The V gene lost 6 bases and the J gene lost 4 bases, with 15 bases spanning the gap. Germline CDR1 and CDR2: MNHEY and SVGAGI. This CDR3 contains 14 residues. The DNA for the CDR3 is TGTGCCAGCAGGCCAGGAAGGGGCAGCACTGAAGCTTTCTTT. Protein product: CASRPGRGSTEAFF.

The rearrangement links TRBV4-3 to TRBJ2-7; 10 bases align to TRBD2. Germline V gene data show CDR1 as LGHNA and CDR2 as YSLEER. V was clipped by 4 bases and J by 2 bases; unmatched bases: 14. The length of the CDR3 is 18 residues. CDR3 protein: CASSPSGAGGSFPYEQYF. The CDR3 nucleotides read TGCGCCAGCAGCCCATCAGGAGCGGGAGGGAGTTTTCCCTACGAGCAGTACTTC.

In its sample, this clone was seen once. The V call is TRBV28, the J call TRBJ1-5; 9 nucleotides agree with TRBD1. Per germline, CDR1 MDHEN and CDR2 SYDVKM. Germline trimming cut 6 bases from V and 7 bases from J; bases unmatched to any gene: 7. This CDR3 is built from 14 residues. The CDR3 loop reads CASRDGTGLQPQHF. The DNA for the CDR3 is TGTGCCAGCAGAGACGGGACAGGGCTGCAGCCCCAGCATTTT.

The chain has TRBV20-1 and TRBJ1-2, with 7 bases aligning to TRBD1. After removal of 6 bases from V and 3 bases from J, the junction contained 1 base not matched to a gene. CDR3 length equals 11 residues. Germline V gene lookup returns CDR1 DFQATT and CDR2 SNEGSKA (reference sequence). CDR3 amino acids: CSATGDYGYTF. For the CDR3, the DNA is TGCAGTGCCACAGGGGACTATGGCTACACCTTC.

This chain uses TRBV5-1 with TRBJ1-5; D unclear. The CDR3 has 15 residues. CDR1 SGHRS and CDR2 YFSETQ come from the germline V gene. V lost 4 bases to trimming and J lost 0 bases, with 11 bases between them. CDR3 in amino acids: CASSPNFGSNQPQHF. Written as DNA, the CDR3 is TGCGCCAGCAGCCCCAACTTCGGTAGCAATCAGCCCCAGCATTTT.

J is TRBJ2-2 and V is TRBV9, with 7 bases aligning to TRBD1. CDR1 is SGDLS and CDR2 is YYNGEE in the germline V gene. The CDR3 runs 17 residues. The V and J ends lost 4 bases and 0 bases, in that order; junction bases with no gene match: 9. CDR3 in DNA: TGTGCCAGCAGCCGAGATCCAGGACAGGCGAACACCGGGGAGCTGTTTTTT. Protein product: CASSRDPGQANTGELFF. Combining the CDR3 with reference TRBV9 and TRBJ2-2 gives the whole variable domain DSGVTQTPKHLITATGQRVTLRCSPRSGDLSVYWYQQSLDQGLQFLIQYYNGEERAKGNILERFSAQQFPDLHSELNLSSLELGDSALYFCASSRDPGQANTGELFFGEGSRLTVL.

The chain couples TRBV9 to TRBJ2-3, with D tentatively TRBD2 (6 bases). V shed 2 bases and J shed 2 bases, with 12 bases lying between them. This CDR3 is 15 amino acids long. Looked up from germline, CDR1 is SGDLS and CDR2 is YYNGEE. The CDR3 sequence: CASSVWGEPTDTQYF. The DNA for the CDR3 is TGTGCCAGCAGCGTCTGGGGGGAGCCCACAGATACGCAGTATTTT. Using reference TRBV9 and TRBJ2-3 for the parts outside the CDR3, the full variable domain is DSGVTQTPKHLITATGQRVTLRCSPRSGDLSVYWYQQSLDQGLQFLIQYYNGEERAKGNILERFSAQQFPDLHSELNLSSLELGDSALYFCASSVWGEPTDTQYFGPGTRLTVL.

The gene calls are TRBV7-9 and TRBJ1-2; perhaps TRBD1 as D (6 bases). This CDR3 spans 14 amino acids. Germline V gene data show CDR1 as SEHNR and CDR2 as FQNEAQ (reference sequence). V lost 7 bases and J lost 6, with 18 bases in between. This CDR3 reads CASTPPVAGDGYTF. DNA of the CDR3: TGTGCCAGCACCCCACCCGTGGCAGGGGATGGCTACACCTTC.

The rearrangement uses TRBV20-1 and TRBJ2-3, with 8 bases that match TRBD2. The length of the CDR3 is 16 residues. The V segment lost 3 bases and the J segment 4 bases; nucleotides outside the gene matches: 12. From germline, CDR1 is DFQATT and CDR2 SNEGSKA (reference sequence). CDR3 protein: CSASTDSGRDADTQYF. The DNA of the CDR3 is TGCAGTGCTAGTACCGACAGCGGGAGAGATGCAGATACGCAGTATTTT.

V gene TRBV29-1 combines with J gene TRBJ1-4, with D possibly TRBD1 on 5 matching bases. Trimming cost V 5 bases and J 6 bases, with 16 bases left between them. The germline gives CDR1 SQVTM, CDR2 ANQGSEA. This CDR3 contains 14 residues. In DNA, the CDR3 is TGCAGCGTTCGATCCAGGGCAGTGGATGAAAAACTGTTTTTT. It codes for CSVRSRAVDEKLFF.

The CDR3: CASSIPTSGRVNEQFF. The CDR3 nucleotides read TGTGCCAGTAGTATCCCCACTAGCGGGAGGGTAAATGAGCAGTTCTTC. The chain employs TRBV19 and TRBJ2-1; 13 nucleotides match TRBD2. Germline assignment: CDR1 LNHDA and CDR2 SQIVND (reference sequence). V dropped 3 bases and J dropped 7; count of bases not matched to a gene: 6. The length of the CDR3 is 16 residues.

This rearrangement joins TRBV30 to TRBJ1-5; D might be TRBD1 (5 bases). The V gene lost 3 bases and the J gene lost 2 bases, with 17 bases spanning the gap. The CDR3 covers 16 residues. Germline-derived CDR1 and CDR2 are GTSNPN and SVGIG (reference sequence). The CDR3: CAWSLRGGLGNQPQHF. The DNA for the CDR3 is TGTGCCTGGAGCCTTCGGGGGGGTCTTGGCAATCAGCCCCAGCATTTT.

V is TRBV18 and J is TRBJ1-1; tentatively, D is TRBD1 (5 bases). Looked up from germline, CDR1 is KGHSH and CDR2 is LQKENI. The CDR3 sequence is 16 residues long. The V end lost 1 base, the J end lost 4 bases, and 16 bases lay between the germline ends. The CDR3 here is CASSPQGPSVGTEAFF. CDR3 in DNA: TGTGCCAGCTCACCACAGGGGCCGTCCGTGGGCACTGAAGCTTTCTTT.

This chain connects TRBV5-1 to TRBJ1-5, with a possible D match to TRBD1 (5 bases). This CDR3 spans 16 amino acids. V lost 0 bases and J lost 6, with 16 bases in between. The germline V gene encodes CDR1 SGHRS and CDR2 YFSETQ. This CDR3 is CASSLDGQGAGQPQHF. The CDR3 coding sequence is TGCGCCAGCAGCTTGGACGGCCAGGGTGCTGGTCAGCCCCAGCATTTT.

The CDR3 nucleotides read TGTGCCAGCAGCCAAGGAATAGGGAGTTTGGATTCACCCCTCCACTTT. Amino acid sequence: CASSQGIGSLDSPLHF. The rearrangement joins TRBV14 to TRBJ1-6, with no clear D. CDR3 length: 16 residues. In germline, CDR1 is SGHDN, CDR2 FVKESK. With 1 base removed from V and 8 bases from J, the gap between germline ends came to 15 bases.

The chain links TRBV6-2 or TRBV6-3 to TRBJ2-5; D not resolved. This CDR3 spans 11 amino acids. Germline lookup yields CDR1 MNHEY and CDR2 SVGEGT. Trimming pared 1 base from V and 6 bases from J, leaving 3 bases between. The CDR3 coding sequence is TGTGCCAGCAGTTACTTAAAGACCCAGTACTTC. Amino acids: CASSYLKTQYF.